A single sample gave rise to the 12 T cell receptor beta chains below, sequenced in a study of blood T cell repertoires in COVID-19. Using immunoSEQ multiplex PCR, the repertoire was profiled, and TCRdb retains in-frame clones only, with some absent. Of approximately 120,000 clones listed, around 81% are singletons. Specimen: peripheral blood. The receptors were sampled from a human donor in a cohort sampled during active COVID-19.

The count of this clone is one. The rearrangement joins TRBV6-6 to TRBJ1-1; 8 bases are a match to TRBD1. The V gene's germline CDR1 is MNHNY and CDR2 SVGAGI (reference sequence). The CDR3 runs 14 residues. After removal of 10 bases from V and 3 bases from J, the junction contained 10 bases not matched to a gene. The CDR3 loop is CATQGASGDTEAFF. CDR3 coding DNA: TGTGCCACCCAGGGGGCGAGCGGGGACACTGAAGCTTTCTTT.

V gene TRBV6-2 or TRBV6-3 combines with J gene TRBJ1-1; D is unresolved. Per germline, CDR1 MNHEY and CDR2 SVGEGT. Trimming removed 4 bases at V and 1 base at J, with 10 bases between. This CDR3 spans 14 amino acids. For the CDR3, the DNA is TGTGCCAGCAGTTCCCCAATCAAGAACACTGAAGCTTTCTTT. Translating it yields CASSSPIKNTEAFF.

The V and J genes are TRBV4-3 and TRBJ2-1, with D possibly being TRBD2 (6 bases). Germline V CDR1 and CDR2: LGHNA, YSLEER. The CDR3 has 14 residues. V lost 0 bases and J 4 bases, leaving 7 bases between the germline ends. The CDR3 DNA is TGCGCCAGCAGCCAAGATGGAGGGTACAATGAGCAGTTCTTC. Protein: CASSQDGGYNEQFF.

In its sample, this clone was seen once. The chain has TRBV19 and TRBJ1-5, with 8 bases matching TRBD1. Germline trimming cut 4 bases from V and 0 bases from J; bases unmatched to any gene: 2. The CDR3 length is 15 residues. Germline assignment: CDR1 LNHDA and CDR2 SQIVND (reference sequence). The CDR3 nucleotides read TGTGCCAGTAGTACCCAGGGGGCTAGCAATCAGCCCCAGCATTTT. Amino acid sequence: CASSTQGASNQPQHF.

The J gene is TRBJ1-1, the V gene TRBV5-1; no reliable D call. The CDR3 totals 15 residues. V lost 9 bases to trimming and J lost 1 base, with 19 bases between them. Germline V gene data show CDR1 as SGHRS and CDR2 as YFSETQ. This CDR3 reads CATKIGSGENTEAFF. CDR3 sequence (DNA): TGCGCCACCAAAATAGGGAGTGGGGAGAACACTGAAGCTTTCTTT.

The V call is TRBV5-6, the J call TRBJ1-4; D possibly corresponds to TRBD1 (5 bases). Germline-derived CDR1 and CDR2 are SGHDT and YYEEEE. The V and J ends lost 0 bases and 3 bases respectively, with 9 bases between them. CDR3 length equals 15 residues. CDR3 nucleotide sequence: TGTGCCAGCAGCTTGGCGCGGGGGGCTAATGAAAAACTGTTTTTT. This translates into CASSLARGANEKLFF.

V is TRBV13 and J is TRBJ1-1; D not resolved. Trimming left V 3 bases short and J 5 bases short, with 7 bases between. This CDR3 is built from 12 residues. From germline, CDR1 is PRHDT and CDR2 FYEKMQ (reference sequence). In nucleotides, the CDR3 is TGTGCCAGCAGCTTCCCGGGGACTGAAGCTTTCTTT. Translating gives CASSFPGTEAFF.

The rearrangement uses TRBV30 and TRBJ2-2; D call uncertain. The germline gives CDR1 GTSNPN, CDR2 SVGIG (reference sequence). Trimming took 5 bases from V and 6 from J, leaving 10 bases between them. This CDR3 comprises 12 residues. The CDR3 spells CAWGQSAGELFF. The CDR3 nucleotides are TGTGCCTGGGGCCAATCGGCCGGGGAGCTGTTTTTT.

This chain links TRBV7-9 with TRBJ1-5; 11 bases are shared with TRBD1. The CDR3 is made up of 16 amino acids. The germline V gene encodes CDR1 SEHNR and CDR2 FQNEAQ (reference sequence). V was clipped by 5 bases and J by 6 bases; unmatched bases: 9. The CDR3, as DNA: TGTGCCAGCAGCGATTGGACAGGGGGCGGAGGTCAGCCCCAGCATTTT. It yields the protein CASSDWTGGGGQPQHF.

The rearrangement uses TRBV5-1 and TRBJ2-1; 13 nucleotides agree with TRBD2. Germline V gene lookup returns CDR1 SGHRS and CDR2 YFSETQ. The V and J ends lost 4 bases and 0 bases, in that order; junction bases with no gene match: 10. The length of the CDR3 is 19 residues. CDR3 sequence: CASSPLPTSGGASYNEQFF. In DNA form, the CDR3 reads TGCGCCAGCAGCCCCTTGCCTACTAGCGGGGGGGCCTCCTACAATGAGCAGTTCTTC. The full variable domain, in which reference TRBV5-1 and TRBJ2-1 provide the parts outside the CDR3, is KAGVTQTPRYLIKTRGQQVTLSCSPISGHRSVSWYQQTPGQGLQFLFEYFSETQRNKGNFPGRFSGRQFSNSRSEMNVSTLELGDSALYLCASSPLPTSGGASYNEQFFGPGTRLTVL.

The chain combines TRBV7-6 with TRBJ1-2, with a weak D call TRBD1 (5 bases). V gave up 5 bases and J gave up 4 bases, with 11 bases separating them. This CDR3 has 13 residues. Germline CDR1 reads SGHVS; CDR2 reads FNYEAQ. The CDR3 coding sequence is TGTGCCAGCAGCCCGCAGGGAACCTATGGCTACACCTTC. It specifies CASSPQGTYGYTF.

This chain connects TRBV14 to TRBJ2-7, with TRBD2 identical over 11 bases. V lost 7 bases to trimming and J lost 5 bases; unmatched junction nucleotides: 16. CDR3 length: 17 amino acids. CDR1 is SGHDN, CDR2 FVKESK, per germline. The CDR3 region has the DNA TGTGCCAGCAAGTCAGCTATTACTAGCGGGAGTTCCGACGAGCAGTACTTC. It is translated as CASKSAITSGSSDEQYF.